This T cell receptor (beta chain) was retrieved from a study of T cells in Graves' hyperthyroidism and ophthalmopathy. This CDR3 spans 14 amino acids. Trimming shortened V by 6 bases and J by 2 bases, and 11 bases separated the two germline ends. The germline gives CDR1 DFQATT, CDR2 SNEGSKA (reference sequence). Amplification of TCR beta CDR3 regions used RNA as the template. The HTBI primer set served for first-round RT-PCR of the TCR CDR3. Each CDR3 protein gets one entry after TCRdb re-called the multiplex PCR reads with MiXCR. Here the sample spans 550,000 to 700,000 distinct CDR3 sequences, approximately 15% being singletons. This clonotype has more than one count but fewer than ten.

The chain combines TRBV20-1 with TRBJ2-6, with unresolved D. The source material was blood. This TCR was sampled from a woman aged 40 to 50 with Graves' ophthalmopathy. CDR3 sequence: CSALALAGANVLTF. The DNA of the CDR3 is TGCAGTGCCCTGGCCTTGGCTGGGGCCAACGTCCTGACTTTC.